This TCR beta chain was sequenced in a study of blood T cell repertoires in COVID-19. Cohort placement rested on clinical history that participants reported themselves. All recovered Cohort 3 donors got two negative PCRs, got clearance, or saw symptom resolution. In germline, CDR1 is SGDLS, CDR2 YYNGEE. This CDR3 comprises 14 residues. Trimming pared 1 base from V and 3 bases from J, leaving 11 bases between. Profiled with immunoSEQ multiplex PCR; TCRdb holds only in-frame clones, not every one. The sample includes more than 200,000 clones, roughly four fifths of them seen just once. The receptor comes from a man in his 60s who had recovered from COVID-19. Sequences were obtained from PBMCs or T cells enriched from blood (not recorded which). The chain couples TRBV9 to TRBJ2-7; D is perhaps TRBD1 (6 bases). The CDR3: CASSVFSGDYEQYF. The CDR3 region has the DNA TGTGCCAGCAGCGTATTTTCAGGGGACTACGAGCAGTACTTC. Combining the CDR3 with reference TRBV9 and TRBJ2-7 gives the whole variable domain DSGVTQTPKHLITATGQRVTLRCSPRSGDLSVYWYQQSLDQGLQFLIQYYNGEERAKGNILERFSAQQFPDLHSELNLSSLELGDSALYFCASSVFSGDYEQYFGPGTRLTVT.